Shown below are 32 T cell receptor beta chains from a single sample sequenced in a study of CD8+ T cells in alopecia areata. Sequencing used cDNA as its template, made by extracting RNA and reverse transcribing it. The method was immunoSEQ multiplex PCR; TCRdb's version includes in-frame clones alone and lacks a portion of them. This sample has roughly 75,000 clones, with approximately 64% found just once. Specimen: CD8+ T cells sorted from blood, collected at week 0. All receptors come from a human donor with alopecia areata.

This sequence joins TRBV7-6 and TRBJ2-1; 13 nucleotides align to TRBD2. In germline, CDR1 is SGHVS, CDR2 FNYEAQ. This CDR3 has 15 residues. V shed 1 base, J shed 10 bases, and the junction held 4 bases outside the gene matches. CDR3 sequence reads: CASSLELAGGSEQFF. The CDR3 DNA reads as TGTGCCAGCAGCTTAGAACTAGCGGGGGGGTCCGAGCAGTTCTTC.

The chain recombines TRBV28 with TRBJ2-1, with TRBD2 identical over 10 bases. Germline CDR1 is MDHEN and CDR2 is SYDVKM. With V trimmed by 0 bases and J by 7 bases, 6 bases remained unmatched. The CDR3 spans 16 residues. CDR3 coding DNA: TGTGCCAGCAGTTTATGGCTAGCGGGAGATCGTAATGAGCAGTTCTTC. This sequence encodes CASSLWLAGDRNEQFF.

V gene TRBV25-1 combines with J gene TRBJ2-2, with D hard to call. Trimming left V 4 bases short and J 5 bases short, with 8 bases between. This CDR3 spans 13 amino acids. The germline V gene encodes CDR1 MGHDK and CDR2 SYGVNS. The CDR3 protein is CASSVARTGELFF. DNA for the CDR3: TGTGCCAGCAGTGTCGCCCGAACCGGGGAGCTGTTTTTT.

This chain joins TRBV5-6 and TRBJ1-2, with D possibly matching TRBD1 (6 bases). Germline V gene data show CDR1 as SGHDT and CDR2 as YYEEEE. Trimming removed 4 bases from V and 2 bases from J, with 18 bases in between. The CDR3 runs 16 residues. DNA of the CDR3: TGTGCCAGCAGCCCGGGGACAAACTCGCGGAACTATGGCTACACCTTC. The encoded protein is CASSPGTNSRNYGYTF.

The chain uses TRBV7-7 and TRBJ2-3; D might be TRBD1 (5 bases). CDR1 and CDR2 (germline): SSHAT, FNYEAQ (reference sequence). V was cut by 1 base and J by 7 bases, with 9 bases left in between. The CDR3 runs 13 residues. The CDR3 nucleotides are TGTGCCAGCAGCTTAGAGGGGTTACATACGCAGTATTTT. This sequence encodes CASSLEGLHTQYF. Drawing the rest from reference TRBV7-7 and TRBJ2-3, the complete variable domain is GAGVSQSPRYKVTKRGQDVTLRCDPISSHATLYWYQQALGQGPEFLTYFNYEAQPDKSGLPSDRFSAERPEGSISTLTIQRTEQRDSAMYRCASSLEGLHTQYFGPGTRLTVL.

V usage is TRBV7-9 and J usage is TRBJ2-2; D possibly corresponds to TRBD1 (7 bases). Germline V gene sequence: CDR1 SEHNR, CDR2 FQNEAQ (reference sequence). This CDR3 has 13 amino acids. The V end lost 8 bases, the J end lost 4 bases, and 11 bases lay between the germline ends. The CDR3 here is CASGGTATGELFF. DNA of the CDR3: TGTGCCAGCGGCGGGACAGCCACCGGGGAGCTGTTTTTT.

This rearrangement joins TRBV4-3 to TRBJ2-1; 10 bases map to TRBD2. The V segment lost 1 base and the J segment 5 bases; nucleotides outside the gene matches: 2. CDR1 is LGHNA, CDR2 YSLEER, per germline. This CDR3 region has 15 residues. CDR3 bases: TGCGCCAGCAGCCAAGGGACTAGCGGACACAATGAGCAGTTCTTC. Its protein product is CASSQGTSGHNEQFF.

This clone has a handful of counts. The V gene is TRBV30, the J gene TRBJ1-2; tentative D call: TRBD1 (6 bases). The CDR3 length is 12 residues. Trimming took 5 bases from V and 4 from J, leaving 11 bases between them. Germline V gene sequence: CDR1 GTSNPN, CDR2 SVGIG (reference sequence). The CDR3 sequence: CAWATGIYGYTF. CDR3 nucleotide sequence: TGTGCCTGGGCCACAGGGATCTATGGCTACACCTTC.

The chain employs TRBV7-3 and TRBJ2-1; the match to TRBD1 covers 7 bases. V lost 5 bases to trimming and J lost 14 bases; unmatched junction nucleotides: 9. This CDR3 is 12 amino acids long. Germline values: CDR1 SGHTA, CDR2 FQGTGA. The CDR3 reads CASSPQQGPEFF. DNA for the CDR3: TGTGCCAGCAGCCCCCAACAGGGGCCCGAGTTCTTC.

The table lists this clone with a few counts. CDR3 coding DNA: TGCGCCAGCAGCCAAGAACGGGCGAGCTCCTACGAGCAGTACTTC. Translation gives CASSQERASSYEQYF. This rearrangement joins TRBV4-1 to TRBJ2-7, with D unresolved. V gave up 0 bases and J gave up 0 bases, with 9 bases separating them. The CDR3 has 15 amino acids. CDR1 and CDR2 (germline): MGHRA, YSYEKL.

The chain has TRBV27 and TRBJ2-5; D remains unclear. Germline V gene lookup returns CDR1 MNHEY and CDR2 SMNVEV (reference sequence). The CDR3 is made up of 14 amino acids. Deletions cut 4 bases from V and 5 bases from J, with 14 bases between. CDR3 sequence: CASSSGLVGETQYF. Written as DNA, the CDR3 is TGTGCCAGCAGTTCGGGCCTTGTGGGGGAGACCCAGTACTTC.

This clone was seen a handful of times. The rearrangement joins TRBV29-1 to TRBJ2-5; 10 nucleotides agree with TRBD1. The junction had 1 base not matched to a gene; V was cut back by 3 bases and J by 3 bases. Germline loops: CDR1 SQVTM, CDR2 ANQGSEA. The CDR3 totals 13 residues. CDR3 bases: TGCAGCGTTGAGACAGGGGGCGAAGAGACCCAGTACTTC. Residues: CSVETGGEETQYF.

The V call is TRBV29-1, the J call TRBJ1-2, with 7 bases aligning to TRBD1. CDR3 length: 16 amino acids. The V segment lost 4 bases and the J segment 0 bases; nucleotides outside the gene matches: 11. Germline V lookup: CDR1 SQVTM, CDR2 ANQGSEA. DNA of the CDR3: TGCAGCGTTGTAGATTTCCGAGACAGGGCTAACTATGGCTACACCTTC. Its protein product is CSVVDFRDRANYGYTF.

The rearrangement links TRBV13 to TRBJ1-1, with 11 nucleotides matching TRBD1. This CDR3 spans 14 amino acids. The junction had 4 bases not matched to a gene; V was cut back by 3 bases and J by 7 bases. In germline, CDR1 is PRHDT, CDR2 FYEKMQ (reference sequence). CDR3 residues: CASSFSGTGGEAFF. The CDR3 nucleotides are TGTGCCAGCAGCTTCTCCGGGACAGGGGGTGAAGCTTTCTTT.

This clone has only a few counts. The J gene is TRBJ1-2, the V gene TRBV5-6; maybe TRBD1 (6 bases). This CDR3 spans 15 amino acids. Trimming stripped 0 bases from V and 5 bases from J, with 14 bases between. Germline CDR1 reads SGHDT; CDR2 reads YYEEEE. CDR3 bases: TGTGCCAGCAGCTTGGACCGGCGGCAGGGGTATGGCTACACCTTC. Translating gives CASSLDRRQGYGYTF.

The gene calls are TRBV27 and TRBJ2-7; D is unclear. Trimming removed 7 bases from V and 5 bases from J, with 21 bases in between. The CDR3 has 15 amino acids. The germline gives CDR1 MNHEY, CDR2 SMNVEV (reference sequence). CDR3 DNA: TGTGCCAGCACTCCAAGCCCCCTCGCTGAAGACGAGCAGTACTTC. Encoded protein: CASTPSPLAEDEQYF.

With respect to this clone: At one end the junction does not follow the germline gene, possibly because of a read error. This chain links TRBV5-1 with TRBJ2-7, with 9 positions matching TRBD1. Germline V gene lookup returns CDR1 SGHRS and CDR2 YFSETQ. This CDR3 contains 15 residues. The CDR3 nucleotides are TGTGCCAGCAGCCCCGGACAGGGGTCCCCCTACGAGCAGTACTTC. It encodes CASSPGQGSPYEQYF.

The rearrangement uses TRBV27 and TRBJ2-7, with 9 bases lining up with TRBD1. The germline gives CDR1 MNHEY, CDR2 SMNVEV (reference sequence). After removal of 5 bases from V and 3 bases from J, the junction contained 5 bases not matched to a gene. The CDR3 sequence is 14 residues long. CDR3: CASSAGTGNYEQYF. For the CDR3, the DNA is TGTGCCAGCAGTGCCGGGACAGGGAACTACGAGCAGTACTTC.

The sample holds a few counts of this clone. The J gene is TRBJ2-7, the V gene TRBV27; D is possibly TRBD1 or TRBD2 (5 bases each). The CDR3 extends over 14 amino acids. Trimming removed 0 bases at V and 3 bases at J, with 9 bases between. The germline CDR1 and CDR2 sequences are MNHEY and SMNVEV (reference sequence). The CDR3 here is CASSLSGENYEQYF. CDR3 sequence (DNA): TGTGCCAGCAGTTTATCGGGGGAAAACTACGAGCAGTACTTC.

Comments on this clone: Other DNA sequences from this sample encode an identical CDR3 as well. The chain links TRBV25-1 to TRBJ1-1; D unresolved. This CDR3 region has 11 residues. Per germline, CDR1 MGHDK and CDR2 SYGVNS. V was clipped by 6 bases and J by 0 bases, with 2 bases between them. The DNA for the CDR3 is TGTGCCAGCAGGGTGAACACTGAAGCTTTCTTT. As protein: CASRVNTEAFF.

The genes are TRBV30 and TRBJ1-5, with a weak D call TRBD1 (6 bases). Per the germline V gene, CDR1 is GTSNPN and CDR2 is SVGIG (reference sequence). This CDR3 spans 15 amino acids. V was pared by 2 bases and J by 6 bases, with 17 bases between. The CDR3, as DNA: TGTGCCTGGAGTCCTAACGGACGGGGGCCTCAGCCCCAGCATTTT. Translated: CAWSPNGRGPQPQHF.

This clone was seen only once. V gene TRBV29-1 combines with J gene TRBJ2-2, with 11 bases identical to TRBD1. The CDR3 sequence is 15 residues long. Germline assignment: CDR1 SQVTM and CDR2 ANQGSEA. J was trimmed by 6 bases and V by 6 bases; bases with no gene match: 9. The CDR3 bases are TGCAGCGTGGAGGACAGGGGGCGACCGGCCGGGGAGCTGTTTTTT. This translates into CSVEDRGRPAGELFF.

The genes are TRBV7-6 and TRBJ2-5; 7 nucleotides agree with TRBD2. This CDR3 comprises 15 residues. The ends lost 1 base at V and 2 bases at J; junction bases unmatched: 4. From germline, CDR1 is SGHVS and CDR2 FNYEAQ. CDR3 sequence reads: CASSLEPSGQETQYF. DNA for the CDR3: TGTGCCAGCAGCTTAGAGCCTAGCGGACAAGAGACCCAGTACTTC. Based on the CDR3 plus reference TRBV7-6 and TRBJ2-5, the full variable domain is GAGVSQSPRYKVTKRGQDVALRCDPISGHVSLYWYRQALGQGPEFLTYFNYEAQQDKSGLPNDRFSAERPEGSISTLTIQRTEQRDSAMYRCASSLEPSGQETQYFGPGTRLLVL.

This clone was observed a few times. The chain is built from TRBV7-9 and TRBJ2-7; 10 bases map to TRBD1. V shed 3 bases, J shed 5 bases, and the junction held 7 bases outside the gene matches. The CDR3 is made up of 15 amino acids. Germline CDR1 is SEHNR and CDR2 is FQNEAQ (reference sequence). The CDR3 DNA sequence: TGTGCCAGCAGCTTCCCCCGGGACAGGGGAGACGAGCAGTACTTC. This sequence encodes CASSFPRDRGDEQYF.

The chain employs TRBV11-2 and TRBJ2-5; 7 positions agree with TRBD2. CDR3 length: 18 residues. Germline CDR1 reads SGHAT; CDR2 reads FQNNGV. Unmatched junction bases numbered 15, after V lost 3 bases and J lost 2 bases. The CDR3: CASSFVGVISGPQETQYF. Here the CDR3 DNA reads TGTGCCAGCAGCTTCGTCGGGGTGATTAGCGGGCCTCAAGAGACCCAGTACTTC.

This clone was seen once. V gene TRBV2 combines with J gene TRBJ2-5; tentatively, D is TRBD1 (5 bases). The CDR3 runs 11 residues. Germline V gene lookup returns CDR1 SNHLY and CDR2 FYNNEI. With 8 bases removed from V and 4 bases from J, the gap between germline ends came to 8 bases. CDR3 nucleotides: TGTGCCAGCGACAGCCGAGAGACCCAGTACTTC. Protein: CASDSRETQYF. Looking up the rest from reference TRBV2 and TRBJ2-5 gives the full variable domain: EPEVTQTPSHQVTQMGQEVILRCVPISNHLYFYWYRQILGQKVEFLVSFYNNEISEKSEIFDDQFSVERPDGSNFTLKIRSTKLEDSAMYFCASDSRETQYFGPGTRLLVL.

The V gene is TRBV4-1, the J gene TRBJ2-7; D is perhaps TRBD1 (6 bases). This CDR3 region has 12 residues. The V gene's germline CDR1 is MGHRA and CDR2 YSYEKL. Between the trimmed V and J ends, which lost 4 bases and 6 bases, there was a span of 10 bases. The CDR3 DNA follows: TGCGCCAGCAGCCTGACAGGTCTCGAGCAGTACTTC. It is translated as CASSLTGLEQYF.

The CDR3 DNA follows: TGTGCCTGGAGTGACATTAACAATGAGCAGTTCTTC. It codes for CAWSDINNEQFF. The chain has TRBV30 and TRBJ2-1, with D unclear. Germline values: CDR1 GTSNPN, CDR2 SVGIG (reference sequence). Trimming cost V 1 base and J 5 bases, with 6 bases left between them. The CDR3 has 12 amino acids.

This clone was recorded only once. This chain connects TRBV6-5 to TRBJ2-7; D call uncertain. The CDR3 consists of 15 residues. The V and J ends lost 2 bases and 1 base respectively, with 12 bases between them. The germline V gene encodes CDR1 MNHEY and CDR2 SVGAGI. In DNA form, the CDR3 reads TGTGCCAGCAGTTACGGCCCCACCGGTTCCTACGAGCAGTACTTC. Its protein product is CASSYGPTGSYEQYF.

The V call is TRBV9, the J call TRBJ1-6; D unclear. Deletions cut 1 base from V and 0 bases from J, with 5 bases between. The CDR3 has 15 amino acids. From germline, CDR1 is SGDLS and CDR2 YYNGEE. The CDR3 DNA reads TGTGCCAGCAGCGTATCTAGCTCCTATAATTCACCCCTCCACTTT. The encoded protein is CASSVSSSYNSPLHF.

The V gene is TRBV30, the J gene TRBJ2-7, with 10 bases lining up with TRBD2. V shed 0 bases and J 10 bases; nucleotides not matched to a gene: 3. Per germline, CDR1 GTSNPN and CDR2 SVGIG (reference sequence). The length of the CDR3 is 12 residues. In DNA, the CDR3 is TGTGCCTGGAGTGTCCTAGCGGGAGAACAGTACTTC. Amino acids: CAWSVLAGEQYF.

J is TRBJ1-2 and V is TRBV27, with D perhaps matching TRBD1 (6 bases). Germline-derived CDR1 and CDR2 are MNHEY and SMNVEV (reference sequence). The CDR3 is 15 residues long. Trimming took off 0 bases at V and 6 bases at J, with 14 bases between the two ends. CDR3 protein: CASSLSHPPGDGYTF. DNA for the CDR3: TGTGCCAGCAGTTTATCCCACCCCCCAGGGGATGGCTACACCTTC.